Listed below are T cell receptor beta chains from one sample, sequenced in a study of cytomegalovirus exposure and HLA in healthy donors. Measured with immunoSEQ multiplex PCR; TCRdb has only the in-frame clones, and not every one. The sample lists some 140,000 clones; around four fifths were seen once. Sequenced: PBMCs. These receptor sequences come from a male donor in good health and CMV-seropositive. Both conserved end residues are part of each CDR3. D genes are given only for firm matches. Some rows have no size entry. The others give once, few or many, or a class for an expanded clone.

>TRBJ2-3|13|.|.|TRBV19
CASRAVYTDTQYF
TGTGCCAGTAGGGCGGTCTACACAGATACGCAGTATTTT
>TRBJ1-1|16|.|.|TRBV28
CASSPPGEGDATEAFF
TGTGCCAGCAGTCCTCCAGGGGAGGGGGATGCCACTGAAGCTTTCTTT
>TRBJ2-1|13|.|.|TRBV5-6
CASRGTGFNEQFF
TGTGCCAGCAGAGGAACAGGATTTAATGAGCAGTTCTTC
>TRBJ1-2|12|.|.|TRBV28
CASSIEGYGYTF
TGTGCCAGCTCAATAGAGGGTTATGGCTACACCTTC
>TRBJ2-7|15|.|.|TRBV5-4
CASSSRDSPDYEQYF
TGTGCCAGCAGCTCCCGGGACTCCCCGGACTACGAGCAGTACTTC
>TRBJ2-1|16|.|.|TRBV19
CASSIAAGSSYNEQFF
TGTGCCAGTAGTATAGCGGCGGGGAGCTCCTACAATGAGCAGTTCTTC
>TRBJ2-5|16|.|.|TRBV9
CASSVGSGAVQETQYF
TGTGCCAGCAGCGTAGGCTCTGGAGCGGTGCAAGAGACCCAGTACTTC
>TRBJ1-4|16|TRBD1|few|TRBV28
CASSLQGALGLGKLFF
TGTGCCAGCAGTTTACAGGGGGCTCTTGGGTTGGGGAAACTGTTTTTT
>TRBJ2-3|18|TRBD2|.|TRBV5-1
CASSYSGTSGVGTDTQYF
TGCGCCAGCAGCTACTCCGGGACTAGCGGGGTGGGCACAGATACGCAGTATTTT
>TRBJ2-1|15|TRBD2|.|TRBV6-1
CASSGSSGGYNEQFF
TGTGCCAGCAGTGGCTCTAGCGGGGGGTACAATGAGCAGTTCTTC
>TRBJ1-6|15|TRBD1|.|TRBV7-8
CASSLVDRGNSPLHF
TGTGCCAGCAGCTTAGTCGACAGGGGAAATTCACCCCTCCACTTT
>TRBJ2-7|13|.|few|TRBV25-1
CASSERLTYEQYF
TGTGCCAGCAGTGAACGACTAACCTACGAGCAGTACTTC
>TRBJ1-4|13|TRBD1|.|TRBV6-1
CASRPGQGEKLFF
TGTGCCAGCCGTCCGGGACAGGGAGAAAAACTGTTTTTT
>TRBJ2-7|16|TRBD2|.|TRBV4-1
CASSHTSGQSSYEQYF
TGCGCCAGCAGCCATACTAGCGGCCAAAGCTCCTACGAGCAGTACTTC
>TRBJ2-2|15|TRBD2|.|TRBV19
CASSIYGSGAGELFF
TGTGCCAGTAGTATCTACGGGAGCGGGGCCGGGGAGCTGTTTTTT
>TRBJ2-5|13|.|.|TRBV28
CASSSVYQETQYF
TGTGCCAGCAGTAGCGTGTACCAAGAGACCCAGTACTTC
>TRBJ1-2|15|.|.|TRBV6-5
CASSYSPGEIYGYTF
TGTGCCAGCAGTTACTCGCCAGGTGAAATCTATGGCTACACCTTC
>TRBJ2-1|16|TRBD2|.|TRBV7-8
CASSSKRTSGYNEQFF
TGTGCCAGCAGCTCAAAGCGGACTAGCGGCTACAATGAGCAGTTCTTC
>TRBJ2-2|13|.|.|TRBV27
CASSLLSVGELFF
TGTGCCAGCAGTTTACTGTCCGTCGGGGAGCTGTTTTTT
>TRBJ1-2|13|.|.|TRBV27
CASSLSVTDGYTF
TGTGCCAGCAGTTTATCCGTTACAGATGGCTACACCTTC
>TRBJ1-1|14|.|once|TRBV16
CASSFGEGVTEAFF
TGTGCCAGCAGCTTTGGGGAGGGTGTCACTGAAGCTTTCTTT
>TRBJ2-7|13|TRBD1|.|TRBV27
CASSLTGTYEQYF
TGTGCCAGCAGTCTGACAGGGACCTACGAGCAGTACTTC
>TRBJ2-2|15|TRBD2|.|TRBV5-4
CASSVLAGPGGELFF
TGTGCCAGCAGCGTCTTAGCGGGTCCTGGCGGGGAGCTGTTTTTT
>TRBJ2-3|14|.|.|TRBV7-7
CASSSDSSTDTQYF
TGTGCTAGCAGCTCTGACAGTTCCACAGATACGCAGTATTTT
>TRBJ1-3|18|.|.|TRBV19
CASSITLGQGYSGNTIYF
TGTGCCAGTAGTATAACTCTGGGGCAGGGGTACTCTGGAAACACCATATATTTT
>TRBJ2-5|14|.|.|TRBV5-1
CASSLSGGLETQYF
TGCGCCAGCAGCCTCTCTGGGGGCTTGGAGACCCAGTACTTC
>TRBJ2-4|16|TRBD2|.|TRBV30
CAWSVGGNPAKNIQYF
TGTGCCTGGAGTGTGGGAGGGAACCCTGCCAAAAACATTCAGTACTTC
>TRBJ2-7|13|.|.|TRBV19
CASSSGVSYEQYF
TGTGCCAGTAGTAGCGGGGTTTCCTACGAGCAGTACTTC
>TRBJ2-7|14|TRBD2|.|TRBV6-1
CASSPRTRSYEQYF
TGTGCCAGCAGTCCCCGGACTAGATCCTACGAGCAGTACTTC
>TRBJ2-7|14|.|.|TRBV27
CASSLGEGDYEQYF
TGTGCCAGCAGTCTCGGGGAGGGGGACTACGAGCAGTACTTC
>TRBJ2-2|16|.|.|TRBV6-5
CASSYGQTWNTGELFF
TGTGCCAGCAGTTACGGACAGACCTGGAACACCGGGGAGCTGTTTTTT
>TRBJ2-1|15|TRBD1|.|TRBV7-6
CASSPRTGDGDEQFF
TGTGCCAGCAGCCCGCGGACAGGGGATGGCGATGAGCAGTTCTTC
>TRBJ2-7|15|TRBD2|.|TRBV4-1
CASSQLAGGPHEQYF
TGCGCCAGCAGCCAACTAGCGGGAGGGCCCCACGAGCAGTACTTC
>TRBJ1-2|17|.|.|TRBV23-1
CASVYTESEPLNYGYTF
TGCGCCAGCGTATACACAGAATCCGAGCCCCTTAACTATGGCTACACCTTC
>TRBJ2-7|16|.|.|TRBV4-3
CASSQYSGATTYEQYF
TGCGCCAGCAGCCAATATAGCGGCGCGACAACCTACGAGCAGTACTTC
>TRBJ1-1|15|.|.|TRBV18
CASSPRAGENTEAFF
TGTGCCAGCTCACCACGGGCCGGGGAGAACACTGAAGCTTTCTTT
>TRBJ2-3|16|TRBD2|.|TRBV9
CASSVRGLAGADTQYF
TGTGCCAGCAGCGTACGGGGACTAGCGGGAGCAGATACGCAGTATTTT
>TRBJ2-1|15|.|.|TRBV19
CASSINGDGGNEQFF
TGTGCCAGTAGTATTAACGGGGATGGAGGGAATGAGCAGTTCTTC
>TRBJ2-3|15|.|.|TRBV5-4
CASSLMGLATDTQYF
TGTGCCAGCAGCTTGATGGGACTTGCCACAGATACGCAGTATTTT
>TRBJ1-2|15|.|once|TRBV13
CASSRGDTINYGYTF
TGTGCCAGCAGCCGAGGGGACACCATAAACTATGGCTACACCTTC
>TRBJ2-1|14|.|.|TRBV11-3
CASSAGRSYNEQFF
TGTGCCAGCAGCGCGGGGCGCTCCTACAATGAGCAGTTCTTC
>TRBJ2-7|13|.|.|TRBV6-5
CASSYPSTGEQYF
TGTGCCAGCAGTTACCCAAGTACGGGGGAGCAGTACTTC
>TRBJ2-1|17|TRBD2|.|TRBV9
CASSVTWTSGSYNEQFF
TGTGCCAGCAGCGTAACATGGACTAGCGGGAGCTACAATGAGCAGTTCTTC
>TRBJ1-4|17|.|few|TRBV7-9
CASSLEGALATNEKLFF
TGTGCCAGCAGCTTAGAAGGGGCGCTTGCAACTAATGAAAAACTGTTTTTT
>TRBJ1-5|16|.|.|TRBV7-2
CASSLAPGPSNQPQHF
TGTGCCAGCAGCTTAGCCCCGGGTCCGAGCAATCAGCCCCAGCATTTT
>TRBJ2-5|17|TRBD1|once|TRBV5-5
CASSLGGTGVSQETQYF
TGTGCCAGCAGCTTGGGAGGGACAGGGGTATCACAAGAGACCCAGTACTTC
>TRBJ2-7|14|TRBD2|.|TRBV27
CASTAGTSLHEQYF
TGTGCCAGCACAGCCGGGACTAGTCTCCACGAGCAGTACTTC
>TRBJ1-4|18|.|.|TRBV5-1
CASSLTWLGGHDNEKLFF
TGCGCCAGCAGCTTGACATGGCTCGGGGGTCATGATAATGAAAAACTGTTTTTT
>TRBJ2-7|13|.|.|TRBV7-9
CASSLVTGYEQYF
TGTGCCAGCAGCTTAGTGACGGGCTACGAGCAGTACTTC
>TRBJ1-5|14|.|.|TRBV18
CASSPGGSNQPQHF
TGTGCCAGCTCACCAGGGGGGAGCAATCAGCCCCAGCATTTT
>TRBJ2-7|15|TRBD1|once|TRBV7-9
CASSFPGQGAYEQYF
TGTGCCAGCAGCTTTCCGGGACAGGGTGCCTACGAGCAGTACTTC
>TRBJ2-7|14|.|.|TRBV28
CASSTPGGSYEQYF
TGTGCCAGCAGCACACCCGGGGGATCCTACGAGCAGTACTTC
>TRBJ2-1|15|TRBD2|.|TRBV9
CASSVAGGPYNEQFF
TGTGCCAGCAGCGTGGCGGGGGGGCCCTACAATGAGCAGTTCTTC
>TRBJ2-7|14|.|.|TRBV6-5
CASSYSGGTYEQYF
TGTGCCAGCAGTTACTCTGGAGGGACCTACGAGCAGTACTTC
>TRBJ2-1|14|.|.|TRBV7-8
CASSQTEVPHEQFF
TGTGCCAGCAGCCAGACGGAGGTACCCCATGAGCAGTTCTTC